This T cell receptor (beta chain) was sequenced in a study of blood T cell repertoires in COVID-19. V shed 0 bases and J shed 5 bases, with 14 bases lying between them. This CDR3 is built from 16 residues. Germline CDR1 LGHNA, CDR2 YSLEER. The repertoire was sequenced with immunoSEQ multiplex PCR; TCRdb's copy has only in-frame clones and lacks some. The sample gives under 300,000 clones, around 84% of which show up once; more than 1.2% is in the top ten. The receptor was isolated from a woman aged 40 to 50 who had recovered from COVID-19. The chain couples TRBV4-3 to TRBJ2-1, with D possibly TRBD1 on 6 matching bases. Material: peripheral blood. The CDR3 loop reads CASSQEEGGRHNEQFF. The CDR3 nucleotides read TGCGCCAGCAGCCAAGAAGAAGGGGGACGGCACAATGAGCAGTTCTTC.